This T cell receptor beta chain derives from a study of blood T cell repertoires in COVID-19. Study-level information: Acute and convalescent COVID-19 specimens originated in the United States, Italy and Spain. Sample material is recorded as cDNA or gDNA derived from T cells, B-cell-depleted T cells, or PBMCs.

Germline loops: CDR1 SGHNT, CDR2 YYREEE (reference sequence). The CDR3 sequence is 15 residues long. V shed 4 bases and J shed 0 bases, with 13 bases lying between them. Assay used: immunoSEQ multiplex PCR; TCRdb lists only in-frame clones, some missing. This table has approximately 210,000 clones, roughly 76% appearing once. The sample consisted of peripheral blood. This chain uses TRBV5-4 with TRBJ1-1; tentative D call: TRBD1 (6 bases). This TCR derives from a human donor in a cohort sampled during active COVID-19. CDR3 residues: CASSLDRRMNTEAFF. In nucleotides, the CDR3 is TGTGCCAGCAGCCTCGACAGGCGGATGAACACTGAAGCTTTCTTT.